Reported below is one T cell receptor beta chain. Its antigen is undetermined. Trimming stripped 2 bases from V and 9 bases from J, with 11 bases between. CDR3 length: 12 amino acids. Germline values: CDR1 SQVTM, CDR2 ANQGSEA. This entry is derived from a study of blood T cells in healthy people across ages. Study results and caveats: Possibly, changes in expanded clonotypes were confounded because donor CMV status was unknown. Observed TCR beta diversity per million T cells went down as age went up. This fall followed a roughly linear course with age.

Peripheral blood samples of around 11 milliliters were drawn from each donor. Isolation per sample recovered at least 6 million PBMCs. A second roughly 6 to 11 cycle PCR used barcoded and J-beta primers. TCRdb reprocessed the 5' RACE reads via MiXCR and lists one record per CDR3 protein. The table includes about 640,000 distinct CDR3 sequences, 40% to 45% detected once. This TCR was sampled from a man older than 75 in good health. Source material: blood. The chain couples TRBV29-1 to TRBJ2-1, with D hard to call. The CDR3 DNA reads as TGCAGCGTTGAAATAGGAACCGGTGAGCAGTTCTTC. Protein sequence: CSVEIGTGEQFF.